Following are 19 T cell receptor beta chains from one sample sequenced in a study of Ad26.COV2.S vaccination and SARS-CoV-2 variants. Treatment meaning: roughly 19 received Ad26.COV2.S at low or high dose, single or two shots; five or six received placebo; per-sample allocation not given. Vaccine and placebo recipients were sampled on day 63 after the first injection. Some clones are missing from TCRdb's copy, which holds only in-frame ones; the method was immunoSEQ multiplex PCR. The sample lists fewer than 800,000 clones; about 89% were seen once. The sequencing here drew on peripheral blood, taken in a trial of Ad26.COV2.S vaccine versus placebo. The receptor set was obtained from a person aged 18 to 65 who received the Ad26.COV2.S COVID-19 vaccine or a placebo.

V gene TRBV6-1 combines with J gene TRBJ2-7; D is undetermined. V was trimmed by 2 bases and J by 0 bases, leaving 11 bases between them. The CDR3 totals 15 residues. From germline, CDR1 is MNHNS and CDR2 SASEGT. The CDR3 is CASSEYSVLSYEQYF. DNA for the CDR3: TGTGCCAGCAGTGAATATTCTGTTCTCTCCTACGAGCAGTACTTC.

V gene TRBV10-3 combines with J gene TRBJ1-5, with 9 bases identical to TRBD1. The CDR3 length is 15 residues. CDR1 is ENHRY, CDR2 SYGVKD, per germline. With 5 bases clipped from V and 3 bases from J, the junction kept 5 bases outside the gene matches. For the CDR3, the DNA is TGTGCCATCAGTCCTGACAGGGGGGACAATCAGCCCCAGCATTTT. As protein: CAISPDRGDNQPQHF.

The chain couples TRBV6-2 or TRBV6-3 to TRBJ2-2; TRBD2 aligns across 7 bases. With 0 bases clipped from V and 9 bases from J, the junction kept 4 bases outside the gene matches. The CDR3 extends over 14 amino acids. The germline V gene encodes CDR1 MNHEY and CDR2 SVGEGT. The CDR3 region has the DNA TGTGCCAGCAGTTACTCGACTAGCCTCCGGGAGCTGTTTTTT. Residues: CASSYSTSLRELFF.

This clone was recorded only once. The J gene is TRBJ2-2, the V gene TRBV4-2; D not certain. Trimming pared 4 bases from V and 5 bases from J, leaving 8 bases between. The CDR3 runs 13 residues. Germline CDR1 reads LGHNA; CDR2 reads YNFKEQ. CDR3 in DNA: TGTGCCAGCAGCCCCTTGGGGACCGGGGAGCTGTTTTTT. Protein product: CASSPLGTGELFF.

The sample holds a few counts of this clone. This chain joins TRBV19 and TRBJ2-7; 9 positions match TRBD2. This CDR3 is 14 amino acids long. Germline V lookup: CDR1 LNHDA, CDR2 SQIVND (reference sequence). J lost 4 bases, V lost 5 bases, and 6 bases had no gene match. CDR3 residues: CASSVSGGTYEQYF. CDR3 coding DNA: TGTGCCAGTAGTGTTAGCGGGGGAACTTACGAGCAGTACTTC.

In regard to this clone: A much larger clone is a single base away; this may be a read error. This chain joins TRBV5-5 and TRBJ1-2, with D maybe TRBD1 (6 bases). V gave up 3 bases and J gave up 2 bases, with 8 bases separating them. CDR1 and CDR2 (germline): SGHKS, YYEKEE (reference sequence). The CDR3 extends over 13 amino acids. CDR3 coding DNA: TGTGCCAGCAGCTACGGACAGAACTATGGCTACACCTTC. Amino acids: CASSYGQNYGYTF. Together with reference TRBV5-5 and TRBJ1-2, the CDR3 gives the full variable domain: DAGVTQSPTHLIKTRGQQVTLRCSPISGHKSVSWYQQVLGQGPQFIFQYYEKEERGRGNFPDRFSARQFPNYSSELNVNALLLGDSALYLCASSYGQNYGYTFGSGTRLTVV.

This rearrangement joins TRBV4-1 to TRBJ2-2; TRBD1 might be the D (5 bases). Germline V gives CDR1 MGHRA, CDR2 YSYEKL. The CDR3 length is 18 residues. V dropped 0 bases and J dropped 1 base, with 15 bases sitting between them. The CDR3 here is CASSQDPGAGWNTGELFF. In nucleotides, the CDR3 is TGCGCCAGCAGCCAAGATCCTGGAGCAGGGTGGAACACCGGGGAGCTGTTTTTT.

J is TRBJ1-1 and V is TRBV3-1 (or the pseudogene TRBV3-2); D is unresolved. Germline values: CDR1 LGHDT, CDR2 YNNKEL (reference sequence). Deletions cut 4 bases from V and 7 bases from J, with 16 bases between. CDR3 size: 14 residues. The CDR3: CASSPMRGRGEAFF. CDR3 bases: TGTGCCAGCAGCCCTATGAGAGGGAGAGGTGAAGCTTTCTTT.

CDR3 amino acids: CSVANSYLTGELFF. The CDR3 DNA reads as TGCAGCGTTGCAAACTCGTATCTCACCGGGGAGCTGTTTTTT. This chain joins TRBV29-1 and TRBJ2-2; D unclear. V was pared by 4 bases and J by 4 bases, with 13 bases between. Germline V gene sequence: CDR1 SQVTM, CDR2 ANQGSEA. The length of the CDR3 is 14 residues.

V usage is TRBV15 and J usage is TRBJ1-2; 7 nucleotides line up with TRBD1. V lost 0 bases and J lost 3; bases outside the gene matches: 10. The CDR3 contains 17 residues. Germline V CDR1 and CDR2: LNHNV, YYDKDF (reference sequence). The CDR3 protein is CATSRDSSRQGYYGYTF. In nucleotides, the CDR3 is TGTGCCACCAGCAGAGATTCCTCGCGACAGGGATACTATGGCTACACCTTC.

The V and J genes are TRBV7-8 and TRBJ2-3; no clear D. V lost 1 base to trimming and J lost 0 bases, with 11 bases between them. This CDR3 spans 16 amino acids. Germline V CDR1 and CDR2: SGHVS, FQNEAQ. Here the CDR3 DNA reads TGTGCCAGCAGCTTAGTGCAGATTCTTAGCACAGATACGCAGTATTTT. As protein: CASSLVQILSTDTQYF.

The gene calls are TRBV19 and TRBJ1-1, with D perhaps matching TRBD1 (5 bases). Germline V gene data show CDR1 as LNHDA and CDR2 as SQIVND (reference sequence). The CDR3 sequence is 16 residues long. V was clipped by 7 bases and J by 1 base, with 19 bases between them. The CDR3: CASTRQGYIENTEAFF. In nucleotides, the CDR3 is TGTGCCAGTACCAGGCAGGGATATATCGAGAACACTGAAGCTTTCTTT. The full variable domain, with the rest looked up from reference TRBV19 and TRBJ1-1, is DGGITQSPKYLFRKEGQNVTLSCEQNLNHDAMYWYRQDPGQGLRLIYYSQIVNDFQKGDIAEGYSVSREKKESFPLTVTSAQKNPTAFYLCASTRQGYIENTEAFFGQGTRLTVV.

The rearrangement joins TRBV6-5 to TRBJ2-5, with D maybe TRBD1 (5 bases). Between the trimmed V and J ends, which lost 6 bases and 3 bases, there was a span of 14 bases. Germline CDR1 reads MNHEY; CDR2 reads SVGAGI. The CDR3 sequence is 14 residues long. The CDR3 coding sequence is TGTGCCAGCAGGACTCTCGACAGAGAAGAGACCCAGTACTTC. It encodes CASRTLDREETQYF.

This chain links TRBV18 with TRBJ2-7; D is perhaps TRBD1 (6 bases). The CDR3 loop spans 14 amino acids. Germline CDR1 reads KGHSH; CDR2 reads LQKENI. The V gene lost 3 bases and the J gene lost 0 bases, with 9 bases spanning the gap. The CDR3 region has the DNA TGTGCCAGCTCACCCTCAGGGGCCTCCTACGAGCAGTACTTC. Translated, it gives CASSPSGASYEQYF.

This chain connects TRBV5-1 to TRBJ2-2; TRBD1 matches 7 bases. The CDR3 sequence is 15 residues long. With 4 bases clipped from V and 0 bases from J, the junction kept 3 bases outside the gene matches. Germline lookup yields CDR1 SGHRS and CDR2 YFSETQ. This chain's CDR3 is CASSKGQPNTGELFF. For the CDR3, the DNA is TGCGCCAGCAGCAAGGGACAGCCGAACACCGGGGAGCTGTTTTTT.

This sequence joins TRBV6-4 and TRBJ2-1; weak D call: TRBD2 (5 bases). This CDR3 is 13 amino acids long. Germline V gene lookup returns CDR1 MRHNA and CDR2 SNTAGT. Trimming removed 3 bases from V and 7 bases from J, with 10 bases in between. Written as DNA, the CDR3 is TGTGCCAGCAGTGAATCGGGGAAAAATGAGCAGTTCTTC. It specifies CASSESGKNEQFF.

V usage is TRBV6-2 or TRBV6-3 and J usage is TRBJ2-3; maybe TRBD1 (5 bases). V was shortened by 2 bases and J by 8 bases, with 17 bases between the two germline ends. Germline values: CDR1 MNHEY, CDR2 SVGEGT. The length of the CDR3 is 15 residues. CDR3 sequence (DNA): TGTGCCAGCAGTTACCCGAGACCACCGCAGGGTACGCAGTATTTT. It is translated as CASSYPRPPQGTQYF.

J is TRBJ1-5 and V is TRBV12-3 or TRBV12-4; no firm D call. The V end lost 2 bases, the J end lost 7 bases, and 6 bases lay between the germline ends. This CDR3 comprises 12 residues. CDR3 DNA: TGTGCCAGCAGTTTACAAGGCCAGCCCCAGCATTTT. It translates to CASSLQGQPQHF.

V is TRBV6-5 and J is TRBJ2-7; D ambiguous. V was cut by 9 bases and J by 2 bases, with 14 bases left in between. CDR1 and CDR2 from the germline V gene are MNHEY and SVGAGI. This CDR3 is 13 amino acids long. CDR3: CASSQPKTYEQYF. DNA of the CDR3: TGTGCCAGTTCTCAGCCAAAGACCTACGAGCAGTACTTC.